This section outlines one T cell receptor (beta chain) sequence together with its context. The data were taken from a study of T-cell memory formation after mild COVID-19. CDR3 length: 14 amino acids. Germline lookup yields CDR1 MDHEN and CDR2 SYDVKM. The ends lost 4 bases at V and 3 bases at J; junction bases unmatched: 5. TCRdb independently ran MiXCR on the 5' RACE reads; one entry per CDR3 protein. The profile covers 200,000 to 250,000 distinct CDR3 sequences, with approximately 9% appearing a single time and 22% taken by the ten largest. The TCR was taken from a young man who had mild COVID-19 (a few samples of this study predate the infection). Cell type and time point are not known. Input material: PBMCs or a T cell subset sorted from them (not recorded which). The chain joins TRBV28 to TRBJ2-7; 8 bases match TRBD1. Here the CDR3 reads CASSYNRGFYEQYV. CDR3 in DNA: TGTGCCAGCAGTTATAACAGGGGGTTCTACGAGCAGTACGTC.